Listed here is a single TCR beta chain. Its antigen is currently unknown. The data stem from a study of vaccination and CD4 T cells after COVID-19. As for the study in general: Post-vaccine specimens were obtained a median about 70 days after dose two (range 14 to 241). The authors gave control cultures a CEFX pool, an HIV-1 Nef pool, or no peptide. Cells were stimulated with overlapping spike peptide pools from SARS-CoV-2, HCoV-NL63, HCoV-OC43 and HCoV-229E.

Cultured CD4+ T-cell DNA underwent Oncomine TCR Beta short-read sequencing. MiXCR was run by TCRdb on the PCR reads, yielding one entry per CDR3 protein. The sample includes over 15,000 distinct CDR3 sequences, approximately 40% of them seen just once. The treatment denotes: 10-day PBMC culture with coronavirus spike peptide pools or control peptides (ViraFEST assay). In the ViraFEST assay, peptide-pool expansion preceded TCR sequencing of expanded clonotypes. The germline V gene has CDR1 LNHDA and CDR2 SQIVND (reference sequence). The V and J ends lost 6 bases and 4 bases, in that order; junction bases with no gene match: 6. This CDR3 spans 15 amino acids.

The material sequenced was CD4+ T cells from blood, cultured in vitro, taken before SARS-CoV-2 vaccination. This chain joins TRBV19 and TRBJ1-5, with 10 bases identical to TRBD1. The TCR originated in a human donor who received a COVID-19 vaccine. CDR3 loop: CASRTGTGENQPQHF. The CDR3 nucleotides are TGTGCCAGTAGGACCGGGACAGGGGAAAATCAGCCCCAGCATTTT.